These T cell receptor beta chains were read from a single sample in a study of T cell clonotyping in hematopoietic cell transplantation. Repertoires were generated with immunoSEQ multiplex PCR, while TCRdb's copy carries only in-frame clones and drops some. The sample yields 35,000 to 45,000 clones, approximately 94% seen once. The sequencing input was peripheral blood mononuclear cells. These TCRs come from a woman aged 45-65 years in good health. Some clones in this sample may be carry-over from other donors' samples. Each CDR3 is given with its conserved first and last residue. A D gene is named only where the DNA matches it firmly. Size values are once, few and many counts, or a class for expanded clones, and some rows have none.

few,TRBJ2-7,NA,TRBV4-2,TGTGCCAGCAGCCAAGGAGACAGCTCCTACGAGCAGTACTTC,CASSQGDSSYEQYF
NA,TRBJ1-1,NA,TRBV11-2,TGTGCCAGCAGCCTCGGAGGGTTGAACACTGAAGCTTTCTTT,CASSLGGLNTEAFF
NA,TRBJ1-6,NA,TRBV4-3,TGCGCCAGCAGCCAAGAGCCTCAGGGGCCAACCTATAATTCACCCCTCCACTTT,CASSQEPQGPTYNSPLHF
few,TRBJ1-2,TRBD1,TRBV7-2,TGTGCCAGCAGTTCCCACAGGGGAGGCTACACCTTC,CASSSHRGGYTF
NA,TRBJ2-2,NA,TRBV6-1,TGTGCCAGCAGTAATTGGGGTGCCACCGGGGAGCTGTTTTTT,CASSNWGATGELFF
NA,TRBJ2-1,TRBD2,TRBV6-7,TGTGCCAGCAGTTACGAACTAGCGGGGGGGCCAATCTTCTTTCACAATGAGCAGTTCTTC,CASSYELAGGPIFFHNEQFF
NA,TRBJ2-5,TRBD1,TRBV5-1,TGCGCCAGCAACAGGGGGCGCCGGGAGACCCAGTACTTC,CASNRGRRETQYF
NA,TRBJ2-3,TRBD1,TRBV11-3,TGTGCCAGCAGCTTAACAGGGGGAGGCGATACGCAGTATTTT,CASSLTGGGDTQYF
NA,TRBJ2-7,TRBD2,TRBV28,TGTGCCAGCAGACCGGGGGGGAGCTCCTACGAGCAGTACTTC,CASRPGGSSYEQYF
NA,TRBJ2-7,TRBD2,TRBV11-3,TGTGCCAGCAGTTTTAGCGGGGGGCCCACCTACGAGCAGTACTTC,CASSFSGGPTYEQYF
NA,TRBJ1-4,NA,TRBV13,TGTGCCAGCAGCAAGGGGAGTACTAATGAAAAACTGTTTTTT,CASSKGSTNEKLFF
NA,TRBJ1-5,NA,TRBV19,TGTGCCAGTAGTATAATTCTGGGAGGTATGAGCAATCAGCCCCAGCATTTT,CASSIILGGMSNQPQHF
NA,TRBJ1-2,NA,TRBV5-1,TGCGCCAGCAGCTTGGGGACAGAAGGGTATGGCTACACCTTC,CASSLGTEGYGYTF
NA,TRBJ2-7,NA,TRBV2,TGTGCCAGCAGTGGCCTTGTCCTGAGGGGTCACGAGCAGTACTTC,CASSGLVLRGHEQYF
NA,TRBJ2-7,NA,TRBV21-1,TGTGCCCGAATCGAGTGGGTCGACTACGAGCAGTACTTC,CARIEWVDYEQYF
NA,TRBJ1-4,TRBD1,TRBV5-4,TGTGCCAGCAGCTTGGCGGGCCAGGGGGCGGGAGAAAAACTGTTTTTT,CASSLAGQGAGEKLFF
NA,TRBJ2-3,TRBD2,TRBV30,TGTGCCTGCATCAGTAGCGGGGGGTTAGATACGCAGTATTTT,CACISSGGLDTQYF
NA,TRBJ1-2,TRBD1,TRBV6-5,TGTGCCAGCAGTTACGGACAGGGGGCCGACTATGGCTACACCTTC,CASSYGQGADYGYTF
NA,TRBJ1-6,NA,TRBV19,TGTGCCAGTAGTTTCATGCAGGGACCTAATTCACCCCTCCACTTT,CASSFMQGPNSPLHF
NA,TRBJ1-2,NA,TRBV7-9,TGTGCCTCCTGGGAGGGCAGTCTATCCTATGGCTACACCTTC,CASWEGSLSYGYTF
NA,TRBJ2-3,NA,TRBV5-1,TGCGCCAGCAGCTTGGGTTTACAGGGCGATACGCAGTATTTT,CASSLGLQGDTQYF
NA,TRBJ2-7,NA,TRBV11-2,TGTGCCAGCAGCTTAGATTCTCACTCCTCGGAAGAGCAGTACTTC,CASSLDSHSSEEQYF
NA,TRBJ1-1,NA,TRBV29-1,TGCAGCGTATCAGAAATGAACACTGAAGCTTTCTTT,CSVSEMNTEAFF
once,TRBJ1-6,NA,TRBV30,TGTGCCTGGGGTGAGCTGATGGGGAGCTCCTATAATTCACCCCTCCACTTT,CAWGELMGSSYNSPLHF
once,TRBJ1-1,NA,TRBV10-3,TGTGCCATCAGTGACCCGGACAGACTGAACACTGAAGCTTTCTTT,CAISDPDRLNTEAFF
NA,TRBJ1-2,TRBD1,TRBV4-3,TGCGCCAGCAGCCCCCGACAGGGAGTCAGGTATGGCTACACCTTC,CASSPRQGVRYGYTF
NA,TRBJ1-1,NA,TRBV9,TGTGCCAGCAGCCCAAAGGGACGGCTGAACACTGAAGCTTTCTTT,CASSPKGRLNTEAFF
NA,TRBJ1-5,NA,TRBV28,TGTGCCAGCAGTCTCCAGGGGTTTGCCCAGCATTTT,CASSLQGFAQHF
NA,TRBJ2-5,TRBD2,TRBV7-2,TGTGCCAGCAGCTTACTAGCGGGTTCTGAGACCCAGTACTTC,CASSLLAGSETQYF
NA,TRBJ2-1,NA,TRBV29-1,TGCAGCATAACTGCCGGGCCTTACAATGAGCAGTTCTTC,CSITAGPYNEQFF
NA,TRBJ2-5,NA,TRBV7-2,TGTGCCAGCAGCTTAACGTACCAAGAGACCCAGTACTTC,CASSLTYQETQYF
NA,TRBJ1-4,TRBD1,TRBV28,TGTGCCACAGGGACAGTGAATGAAAAACTGTTTTTT,CATGTVNEKLFF
NA,TRBJ2-2,NA,TRBV19,TGTGCCAGTAGTATAGATCTTGCATCTAGCGGGGAGCTGTTTTTT,CASSIDLASSGELFF
NA,TRBJ2-7,NA,TRBV7-2,TGTGCCAGCAGCTTAGTGACGGAAGACGAGCAGTACTTC,CASSLVTEDEQYF
NA,TRBJ1-1,NA,TRBV5-1,TGCGCCAGCAGCTTGGTAGGGTTGGAGAACACTGAAGCTTTCTTT,CASSLVGLENTEAFF
once,TRBJ2-1,TRBD2,TRBV4-2,TGTGCCAGCAGCACAGTTAGGACTAGCGGATCCAATGAGCAGTTCTTC,CASSTVRTSGSNEQFF
NA,TRBJ2-7,NA,TRBV4-1,TGCGCCAGCAGCCAAGAGTTCGCGGGTGACACCGCCTACGAGCAGTACTTC,CASSQEFAGDTAYEQYF
NA,TRBJ2-6,NA,TRBV5-4,TGTGCCAGCAGCCCCAAGGGACATCTCTCTGGGGCCAACGTCCTGACTTTC,CASSPKGHLSGANVLTF
once,TRBJ1-2,NA,TRBV2,TGTGCCAGCAGTGAAGCCGGGTACTCTGGTAACTATGGCTACACCTTC,CASSEAGYSGNYGYTF
NA,TRBJ2-2,TRBD2,TRBV2,TGTGCCAGCAACCGACTAGCGGGGGCTCAATCGGGAGGGGAGCTGTTTTTT,CASNRLAGAQSGGELFF
once,TRBJ1-5,NA,TRBV7-2,TGTGCCAGCGGAGTCGGGAGCAATCAGCCCCAGCATTTT,CASGVGSNQPQHF